Listed below are T cell receptor beta chains from one sample, sequenced in a study of TIL therapy for anti-PD-1-resistant metastatic lung cancer. Sequencing used immunoSEQ multiplex PCR; TCRdb keeps in-frame clones, though not all of them. The top ten hold 2% to 3% of the sample, which has under 70,000 clones, around 87% seen once. The source was blood, collected at baseline. All receptors come from a person between 25 and 80 years old with non-small cell lung cancer. Each CDR3 is given with its conserved first and last residue. D genes are given only for firm matches. Clone size is shown for a subset of rows, as once, few, many or a class of expanded clone.

>TRBJ1-1|.|TRBV19|.
CASRLTGDTGTEAFF
TGTGCCAGTAGACTGACAGGAGATACGGGCACTGAAGCTTTCTTT
>TRBJ2-5|.|TRBV28|.
CASSTGLPGGETQYF
TGTGCCAGCAGCACGGGACTCCCAGGCGGAGAGACCCAGTACTTC
>TRBJ2-7|.|TRBV7-2|few
CASSRDSTRYEQYF
TGTGCCAGCAGCAGGGACTCCACTAGGTACGAGCAGTACTTC
>TRBJ2-3|.|TRBV5-1|once
CASSEGARETQYF
TGCGCCAGCAGCGAGGGTGCCCGGGAGACGCAGTATTTT
>TRBJ1-2|TRBD1|TRBV4-1|.
CASSPGTGVGPASF
TGCGCCAGCAGCCCAGGGACAGGTGTGGGCCCAGCGTCCTTC
>TRBJ2-7|.|TRBV13|.
CASSLGRGYEQYF
TGTGCCAGCAGTCTCGGACGGGGGTACGAGCAGTACTTC
>TRBJ1-6|TRBD1|TRBV27|.
CARQTGGSGGSPLHF
TGTGCCAGGCAAACAGGGGGGAGCGGTGGCTCACCCCTCCACTTT
>TRBJ2-2|TRBD1|TRBV2|.
CASTPGQGLTGELFF
TGTGCCAGCACGCCGGGACAGGGGTTAACCGGGGAGCTGTTTTTT
>TRBJ2-1|.|TRBV7-9|few
CASSSPLGYNEQFF
TGTGCCAGCAGCTCGCCGTTGGGCTACAATGAGCAGTTCTTC
>TRBJ2-5|TRBD1|TRBV28|once
CASSPAGTGLQETQYF
TGTGCCAGCAGTCCGGCCGGGACAGGGCTACAAGAGACCCAGTACTTC